Below are 22 T cell receptor beta chains sequenced from a single sample in a study of blood T cell repertoires in COVID-19. TCRdb's table, derived via immunoSEQ multiplex PCR, lists solely in-frame clones and lacks some. The repertoire has 180,000 or so clones, roughly nine tenths of them found once; the top ten carry 0.99%. Input material: peripheral blood. The receptors here all came from a man younger than 35 with acute or convalescent COVID-19.

The rearrangement joins TRBV25-1 to TRBJ1-6; no reliable D call. The CDR3 consists of 13 residues. Germline loops: CDR1 MGHDK, CDR2 SYGVNS. The V end was cut by 0 bases, the J end by 7 bases, with 4 bases between. As DNA, the CDR3 is TGTGCCAGCAGTGAATATGAGAATTCACCCCTCCACTTT. This translates into CASSEYENSPLHF.

The V call is TRBV5-1, the J call TRBJ1-1, with 7 bases identical to TRBD1. The V gene end was trimmed by 2 bases and the J gene end by 3 bases; junction bases not matched to a gene: 4. Germline CDR1 SGHRS, CDR2 YFSETQ. The CDR3 spans 14 residues. The CDR3 loop is CASSLQTGDTEAFF. DNA of the CDR3: TGCGCCAGCAGCTTACAAACAGGGGACACTGAAGCTTTCTTT.

The gene calls are TRBV6-1 and TRBJ1-6; D is possibly TRBD1 (5 bases). V was clipped by 0 bases and J by 10 bases, with 16 bases between them. Germline loops: CDR1 MNHNS, CDR2 SASEGT. CDR3 length: 16 amino acids. The CDR3 coding sequence is TGTGCCAGCAGTGAAGCAGTCAGGGAAGGCAAGTCACCCCTCCACTTT. As protein: CASSEAVREGKSPLHF.

The chain employs TRBV6-1 and TRBJ1-2, with TRBD1 matching over 7 bases. Germline CDR1 reads MNHNS; CDR2 reads SASEGT. The ends lost 2 bases at V and 4 bases at J; junction bases unmatched: 4. CDR3 length: 14 amino acids. In DNA form, the CDR3 reads TGTGCCAGCAGTGAATACGGGGACAGCTATGGCTACACCTTC. It specifies CASSEYGDSYGYTF.

This chain links TRBV19 with TRBJ1-5; 9 nucleotides line up with TRBD1. Germline trimming cut 6 bases from V and 6 bases from J; bases unmatched to any gene: 9. Germline lookup yields CDR1 LNHDA and CDR2 SQIVND (reference sequence). The CDR3 sequence is 15 residues long. The CDR3 sequence is CASSLTGGSGQPQHF. CDR3 coding DNA: TGTGCCAGTAGCCTCACAGGGGGCAGCGGTCAGCCCCAGCATTTT.

The chain uses TRBV6-1 and TRBJ2-1; TRBD2 agrees at 9 bases. This CDR3 has 16 amino acids. Germline CDR1 and CDR2: MNHNS and SASEGT. V dropped 4 bases and J dropped 6; count of bases not matched to a gene: 10. CDR3 region: CASSGSGTSFINEQFF. The CDR3 coding sequence is TGTGCCAGCAGTGGCTCCGGGACTAGCTTTATCAATGAGCAGTTCTTC.

The rearrangement joins TRBV2 to TRBJ1-3, with D possibly TRBD1 on 6 matching bases. Germline CDR1 SNHLY, CDR2 FYNNEI. The CDR3 sequence is 16 residues long. The V end lost 5 bases, the J end lost 0 bases, and 14 bases lay between the germline ends. The CDR3 reads CASSPNRAISGNTIYF. The CDR3, as DNA: TGTGCCAGCAGTCCAAACAGGGCAATCTCTGGAAACACCATATATTTT.

V usage is TRBV9 and J usage is TRBJ2-1; 12 nucleotides align to TRBD1. This CDR3 has 15 amino acids. V shed 1 base, J shed 8 bases, and the junction held 4 bases outside the gene matches. Germline V CDR1 and CDR2: SGDLS, YYNGEE. The CDR3 bases are TGTGCCAGCAGCGTACGGGACAGGGGGCAATATGAGCAGTTCTTC. Amino acids: CASSVRDRGQYEQFF.

This chain connects TRBV5-1 to TRBJ2-1; 11 nucleotides align to TRBD2. Germline-derived CDR1 and CDR2 are SGHRS and YFSETQ. The V gene end was trimmed by 3 bases and the J gene end by 2 bases; junction bases not matched to a gene: 7. The CDR3 sequence is 17 residues long. CDR3 loop: CASSSEASGGPYNEQFF. The CDR3 bases are TGCGCCAGCAGCTCCGAAGCTAGCGGGGGGCCCTACAATGAGCAGTTCTTC.

This clone was recorded a few times. The genes are TRBV6-6 and TRBJ2-1; perhaps TRBD1 as D (5 bases). Trimming left V 7 bases short and J 8 bases short, with 9 bases between. Germline V gene data show CDR1 as MNHNY and CDR2 as SVGAGI (reference sequence). This CDR3 region has 11 residues. This CDR3 reads CASKQGDEQFF. DNA of the CDR3: TGTGCCAGCAAGCAGGGCGATGAGCAGTTCTTC.

CDR3 amino acids: CASRRSSGTEAFF. The CDR3 bases are TGTGCCAGCCGCCGTTCCTCCGGGACTGAAGCTTTCTTT. The chain employs TRBV6-4 and TRBJ1-1; no clear D gene. V lost 8 bases to trimming and J lost 5 bases, with 15 bases between them. This CDR3 is built from 13 residues. Germline V gene sequence: CDR1 MRHNA, CDR2 SNTAGT.

The V call is TRBV5-8, the J call TRBJ2-1, with 9 bases fitting TRBD2. CDR1 SGHTS and CDR2 YDEGEE come from the germline V gene. The J segment lost 2 bases and the V segment lost 4 bases, leaving 4 bases of the junction unmatched. The CDR3 consists of 15 residues. CDR3 coding DNA: TGTGCCAGCAGCCCGGGACTAGCTCCCTACAATGAGCAGTTCTTC. Translation: CASSPGLAPYNEQFF.

The V gene is TRBV27, the J gene TRBJ2-1; no clear D. The V and J ends lost 2 bases and 7 bases respectively, with 6 bases between them. This CDR3 has 12 residues. Germline CDR1 MNHEY, CDR2 SMNVEV (reference sequence). The CDR3 DNA reads as TGTGCCAGCAGTTTAACCAGGAATGAGCAGTTCTTC. This sequence encodes CASSLTRNEQFF.

V gene TRBV5-8 combines with J gene TRBJ1-5; TRBD1 matches 10 bases. V lost 4 bases and J lost 2; bases outside the gene matches: 3. This CDR3 is 15 amino acids long. CDR1 SGHTS and CDR2 YDEGEE come from the germline V gene. The CDR3 sequence is CASSTGQGGNQPQHF. In nucleotides, the CDR3 is TGTGCCAGCAGCACCGGACAGGGGGGCAATCAGCCCCAGCATTTT.

This clone was seen once. The rearrangement joins TRBV5-1 to TRBJ2-5; D is possibly TRBD1 (6 bases). The CDR3 runs to 12 residues. With 6 bases removed from V and 1 base from J, the gap between germline ends came to 7 bases. Germline CDR1 is SGHRS and CDR2 is YFSETQ. The DNA for the CDR3 is TGCGCCAGCAAGGACAGCCAAGAGACCCAGTACTTC. Translating it yields CASKDSQETQYF. Full variable domain (missing parts from reference TRBV5-1 and TRBJ2-5): KAGVTQTPRYLIKTRGQQVTLSCSPISGHRSVSWYQQTPGQGLQFLFEYFSETQRNKGNFPGRFSGRQFSNSRSEMNVSTLELGDSALYLCASKDSQETQYFGPGTRLLVL.

A remark on this clone: The sample carries other DNA sequences with the same CDR3. The V and J genes are TRBV6-5 and TRBJ1-2, with 7 bases that match TRBD1. V lost 0 bases to trimming and J lost 1 base; unmatched junction nucleotides: 5. There are 16 residues in the CDR3. Germline V gene lookup returns CDR1 MNHEY and CDR2 SVGAGI. CDR3 sequence reads: CASSYSRTGGNYGYTF. For the CDR3, the DNA is TGTGCCAGCAGTTACTCCCGGACAGGCGGTAACTATGGCTACACCTTC.

The chain combines TRBV5-4 with TRBJ1-1, with no clear D. The V gene's germline CDR1 is SGHNT and CDR2 YYREEE (reference sequence). The length of the CDR3 is 13 residues. V was trimmed by 2 bases and J by 2 bases, leaving 7 bases between them. The CDR3 here is CASSLGGNTEAFF. The CDR3 nucleotides read TGTGCCAGCAGCTTAGGAGGAAACACTGAAGCTTTCTTT.

V usage is TRBV9 and J usage is TRBJ1-5, with TRBD1 matching over 8 bases. This CDR3 has 14 amino acids. Germline V gene data show CDR1 as SGDLS and CDR2 as YYNGEE. J was trimmed by 7 bases and V by 6 bases; bases with no gene match: 9. The CDR3: CASNDGQGLQPQHF. CDR3 coding DNA: TGTGCCAGCAACGATGGACAGGGTTTACAGCCCCAGCATTTT.

The rearrangement links TRBV2 to TRBJ2-7; possibly TRBD1 for D (5 bases). The CDR3 runs to 13 residues. The ends were cut back, 6 bases at V and 5 bases at J, with 14 bases in the middle. Looked up from germline, CDR1 is SNHLY and CDR2 is FYNNEI. Written as DNA, the CDR3 is TGTGCCAGCAGAGAGACAGCCACCCACGAGCAGTACTTC. It encodes CASRETATHEQYF.

The chain combines TRBV7-2 with TRBJ1-5; D not resolved. With 2 bases removed from V and 6 bases from J, the gap between germline ends came to 8 bases. The CDR3 extends over 13 amino acids. Germline values: CDR1 SGHTA, CDR2 FQGNSA. The CDR3 loop reads CASSLTVSQPQHF. CDR3 DNA sequence: TGTGCCAGCAGCTTAACTGTTAGTCAGCCCCAGCATTTT.

The genes are TRBV6-5 and TRBJ1-1; D perhaps matches TRBD1 (6 bases). In germline, CDR1 is MNHEY, CDR2 SVGAGI. The CDR3 is 15 residues long. Trimming took 6 bases from V and 0 from J, leaving 14 bases between them. CDR3 DNA: TGTGCCAGCAGAAGGACAGCTTCCATGAACACTGAAGCTTTCTTT. Residues: CASRRTASMNTEAFF.

The sample holds a few counts of this clone. V usage is TRBV21-1 and J usage is TRBJ1-5; the table's D call, TRBD1, was not checked against the DNA. TRBV21-1 corresponds to a pseudogene. This CDR3 has 12 amino acids. The CDR3 coding sequence is TGTGCCAGCAGTGGGGGCGGTCAGCCCCAGCATTTT. Its translation: CASSGGGQPQHF.